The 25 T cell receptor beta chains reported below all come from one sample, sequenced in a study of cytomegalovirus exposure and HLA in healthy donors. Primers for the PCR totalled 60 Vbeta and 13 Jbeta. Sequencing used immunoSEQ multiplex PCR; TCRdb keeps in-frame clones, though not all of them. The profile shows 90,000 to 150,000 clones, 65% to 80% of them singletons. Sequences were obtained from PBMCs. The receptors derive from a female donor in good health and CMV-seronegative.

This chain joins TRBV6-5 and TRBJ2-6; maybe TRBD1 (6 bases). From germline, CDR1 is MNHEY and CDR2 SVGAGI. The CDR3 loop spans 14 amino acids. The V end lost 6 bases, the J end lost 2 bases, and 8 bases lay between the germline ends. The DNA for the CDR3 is TGTGCCAGCAGCTCAGGGGCTGGGGCCAACGTCCTGACTTTC. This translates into CASSSGAGANVLTF.

The CDR3 region has the DNA TGTGCCAGCAGCCCCGTCCAAGAGACCCAGTACTTC. Amino acid sequence: CASSPVQETQYF. The V call is TRBV11-1, the J call TRBJ2-5; D remains unclear. The CDR3 is 12 residues long. Germline V gene data show CDR1 as SGHAT and CDR2 as FQDESV (reference sequence). Trimming removed 5 bases at V and 1 base at J, with 5 bases between.

The CDR3 region has the DNA TGTGCCATCAGGGGGACAGGGGACTACAATGAGCAGTTCTTC. Its translation is CAIRGTGDYNEQFF. The J gene is TRBJ2-1, the V gene TRBV10-3; 10 bases are a match to TRBD1. There are 14 residues in the CDR3. After removal of 6 bases from V and 3 bases from J, the junction contained 2 bases not matched to a gene. CDR1 is ENHRY and CDR2 is SYGVKD in the germline V gene.

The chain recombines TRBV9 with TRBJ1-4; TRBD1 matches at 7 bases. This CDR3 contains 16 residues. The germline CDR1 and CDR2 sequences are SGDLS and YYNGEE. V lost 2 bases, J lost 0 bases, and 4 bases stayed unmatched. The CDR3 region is CASSVDRVPTNEKLFF. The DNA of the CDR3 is TGTGCCAGCAGCGTCGACAGGGTCCCAACTAATGAAAAACTGTTTTTT.

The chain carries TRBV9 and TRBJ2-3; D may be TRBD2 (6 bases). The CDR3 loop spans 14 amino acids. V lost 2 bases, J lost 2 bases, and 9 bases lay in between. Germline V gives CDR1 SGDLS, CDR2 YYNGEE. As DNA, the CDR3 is TGTGCCAGCAGCGTGGCGGGGACCACAGATACGCAGTATTTT. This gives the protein CASSVAGTTDTQYF. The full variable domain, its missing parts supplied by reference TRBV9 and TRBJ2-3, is DSGVTQTPKHLITATGQRVTLRCSPRSGDLSVYWYQQSLDQGLQFLIQYYNGEERAKGNILERFSAQQFPDLHSELNLSSLELGDSALYFCASSVAGTTDTQYFGPGTRLTVL.

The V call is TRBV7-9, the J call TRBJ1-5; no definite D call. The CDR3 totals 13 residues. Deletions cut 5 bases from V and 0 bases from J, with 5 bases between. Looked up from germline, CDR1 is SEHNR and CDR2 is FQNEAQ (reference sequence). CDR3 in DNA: TGTGCCAGCAGCAAATATAGCAATCAGCCCCAGCATTTT. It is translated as CASSKYSNQPQHF. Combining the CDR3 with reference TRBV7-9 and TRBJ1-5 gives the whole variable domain DTGVSQNPRHKITKRGQNVTFRCDPISEHNRLYWYRQTLGQGPEFLTYFQNEAQLEKSRLLSDRFSAERPKGSFSTLEIQRTEQGDSAMYLCASSKYSNQPQHFGDGTRLSIL.

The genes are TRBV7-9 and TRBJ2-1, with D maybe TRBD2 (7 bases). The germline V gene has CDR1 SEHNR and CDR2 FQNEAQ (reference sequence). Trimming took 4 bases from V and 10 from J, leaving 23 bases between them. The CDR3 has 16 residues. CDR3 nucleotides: TGTGCCAGCAGCTCCGATTTCGTGGGGGGGCCTTGGGAGCAGTTCTTC. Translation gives CASSSDFVGGPWEQFF.

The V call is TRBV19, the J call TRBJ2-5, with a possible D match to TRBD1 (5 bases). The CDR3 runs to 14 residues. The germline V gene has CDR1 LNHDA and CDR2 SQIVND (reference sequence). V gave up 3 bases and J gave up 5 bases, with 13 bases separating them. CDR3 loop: CASSIQGSDETQYF. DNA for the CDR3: TGTGCCAGTAGTATTCAGGGCTCCGACGAGACCCAGTACTTC.

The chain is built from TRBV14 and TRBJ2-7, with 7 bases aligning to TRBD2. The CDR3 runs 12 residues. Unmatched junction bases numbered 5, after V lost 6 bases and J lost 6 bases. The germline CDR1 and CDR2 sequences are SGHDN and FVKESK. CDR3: CASSPGGVEQYF. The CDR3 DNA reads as TGTGCCAGCAGTCCTGGGGGGGTCGAGCAGTACTTC.

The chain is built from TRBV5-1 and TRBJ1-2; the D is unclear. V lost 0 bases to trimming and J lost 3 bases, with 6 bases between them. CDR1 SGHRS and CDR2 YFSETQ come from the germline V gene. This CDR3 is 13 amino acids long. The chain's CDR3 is CASSLDGDYGYTF. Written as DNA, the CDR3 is TGCGCCAGCAGCTTGGACGGGGACTATGGCTACACCTTC. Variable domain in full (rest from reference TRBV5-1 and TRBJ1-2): KAGVTQTPRYLIKTRGQQVTLSCSPISGHRSVSWYQQTPGQGLQFLFEYFSETQRNKGNFPGRFSGRQFSNSRSEMNVSTLELGDSALYLCASSLDGDYGYTFGSGTRLTVV.

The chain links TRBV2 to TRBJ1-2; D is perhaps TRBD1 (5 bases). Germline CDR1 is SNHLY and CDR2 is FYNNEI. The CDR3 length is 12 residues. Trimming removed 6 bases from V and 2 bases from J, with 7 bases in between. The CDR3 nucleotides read TGTGCCAGCAGGGGACTAAACTATGGCTACACCTTC. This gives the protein CASRGLNYGYTF. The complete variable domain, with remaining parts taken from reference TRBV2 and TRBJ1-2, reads EPEVTQTPSHQVTQMGQEVILRCVPISNHLYFYWYRQILGQKVEFLVSFYNNEISEKSEIFDDQFSVERPDGSNFTLKIRSTKLEDSAMYFCASRGLNYGYTFGSGTRLTVV.

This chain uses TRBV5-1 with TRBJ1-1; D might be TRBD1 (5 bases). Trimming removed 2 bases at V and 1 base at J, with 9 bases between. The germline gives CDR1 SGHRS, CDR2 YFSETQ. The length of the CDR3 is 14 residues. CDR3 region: CASSFGAPNTEAFF. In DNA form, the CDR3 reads TGCGCCAGCAGCTTTGGGGCCCCGAACACTGAAGCTTTCTTT.

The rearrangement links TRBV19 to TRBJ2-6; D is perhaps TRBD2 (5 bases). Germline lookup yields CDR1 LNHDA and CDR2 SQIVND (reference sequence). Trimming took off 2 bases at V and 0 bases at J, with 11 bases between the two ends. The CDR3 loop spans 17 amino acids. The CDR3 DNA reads TGTGCCAGTAGTATAATATGGGAGCTCTCTGGGGCCAACGTCCTGACTTTC. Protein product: CASSIIWELSGANVLTF.

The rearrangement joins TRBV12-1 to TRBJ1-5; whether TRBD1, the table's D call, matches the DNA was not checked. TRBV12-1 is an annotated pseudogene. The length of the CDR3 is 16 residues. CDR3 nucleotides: TGTGCCAGCAGCTTCTGGGGGCTGGTAGGCAATCAGCCCCAGCATTTT. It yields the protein CASSFWGLVGNQPQHF.

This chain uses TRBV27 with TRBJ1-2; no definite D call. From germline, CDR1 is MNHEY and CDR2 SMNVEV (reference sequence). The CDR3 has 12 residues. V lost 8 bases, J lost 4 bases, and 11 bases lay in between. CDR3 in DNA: TGTGCCAGCGGGTCAACGGGCTATGGCTACACCTTC. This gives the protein CASGSTGYGYTF.

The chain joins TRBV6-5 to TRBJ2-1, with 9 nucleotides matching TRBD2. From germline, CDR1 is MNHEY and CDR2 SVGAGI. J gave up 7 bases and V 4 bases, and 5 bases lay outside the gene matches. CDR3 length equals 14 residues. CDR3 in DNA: TGTGCCAGCAGTTGGAGCGGGGGGCAGAATGAGCAGTTCTTC. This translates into CASSWSGGQNEQFF.

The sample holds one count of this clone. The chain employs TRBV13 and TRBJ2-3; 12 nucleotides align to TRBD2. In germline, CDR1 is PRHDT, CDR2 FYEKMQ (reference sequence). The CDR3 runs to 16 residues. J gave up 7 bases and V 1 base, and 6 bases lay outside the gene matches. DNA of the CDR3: TGTGCCAGCAGCTTAGCCCGGACTAGCGGGGACAATACGCAGTATTTT. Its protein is CASSLARTSGDNTQYF.

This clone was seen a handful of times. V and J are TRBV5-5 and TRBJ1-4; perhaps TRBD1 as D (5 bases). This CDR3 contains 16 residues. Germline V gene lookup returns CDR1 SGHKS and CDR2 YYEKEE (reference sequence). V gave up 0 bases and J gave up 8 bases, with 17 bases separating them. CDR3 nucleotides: TGTGCCAGCAGCTTGGCCGGGGGGAAGGGTGCGGAAAAACTGTTTTTT. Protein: CASSLAGGKGAEKLFF.

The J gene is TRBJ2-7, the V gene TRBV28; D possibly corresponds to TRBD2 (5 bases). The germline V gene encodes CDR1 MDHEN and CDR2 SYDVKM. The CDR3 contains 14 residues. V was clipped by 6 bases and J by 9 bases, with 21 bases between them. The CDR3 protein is CASRGGQTQTGQYF. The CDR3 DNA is TGTGCCAGCAGGGGCGGGCAGACTCAGACCGGGCAGTACTTC.

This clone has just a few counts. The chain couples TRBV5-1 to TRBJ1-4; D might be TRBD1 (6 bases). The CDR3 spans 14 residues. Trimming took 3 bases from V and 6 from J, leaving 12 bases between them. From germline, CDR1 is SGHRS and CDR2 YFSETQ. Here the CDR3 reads CASSSGQPDEKLFF. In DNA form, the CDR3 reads TGCGCCAGCAGCTCTGGACAGCCGGATGAAAAACTGTTTTTT.

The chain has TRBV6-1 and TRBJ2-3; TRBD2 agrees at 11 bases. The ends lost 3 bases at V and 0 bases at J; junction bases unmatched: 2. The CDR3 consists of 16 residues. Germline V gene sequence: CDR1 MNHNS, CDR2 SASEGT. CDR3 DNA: TGTGCCAGCAGTGATCTAGCGGGGGGAAGCACAGATACGCAGTATTTT. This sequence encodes CASSDLAGGSTDTQYF.

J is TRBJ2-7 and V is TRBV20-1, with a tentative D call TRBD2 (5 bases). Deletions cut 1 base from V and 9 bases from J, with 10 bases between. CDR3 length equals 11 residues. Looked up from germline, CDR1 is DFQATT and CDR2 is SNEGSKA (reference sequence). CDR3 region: CSARGPEGQYF. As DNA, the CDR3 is TGCAGTGCTAGAGGTCCTGAGGGGCAGTACTTC.

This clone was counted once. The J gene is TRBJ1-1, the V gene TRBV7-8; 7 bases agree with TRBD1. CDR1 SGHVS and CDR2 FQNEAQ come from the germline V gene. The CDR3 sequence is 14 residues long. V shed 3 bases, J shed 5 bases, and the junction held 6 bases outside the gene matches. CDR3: CASSLDRWGTEAFF. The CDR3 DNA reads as TGTGCCAGCAGCTTGGACAGGTGGGGGACTGAAGCTTTCTTT.

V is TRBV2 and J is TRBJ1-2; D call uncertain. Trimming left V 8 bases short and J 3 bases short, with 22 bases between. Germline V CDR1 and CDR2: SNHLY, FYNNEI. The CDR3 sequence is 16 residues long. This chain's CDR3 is CASVYKGDGTDYGYTF. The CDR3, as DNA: TGTGCCAGCGTTTACAAGGGAGACGGTACTGACTATGGCTACACCTTC.

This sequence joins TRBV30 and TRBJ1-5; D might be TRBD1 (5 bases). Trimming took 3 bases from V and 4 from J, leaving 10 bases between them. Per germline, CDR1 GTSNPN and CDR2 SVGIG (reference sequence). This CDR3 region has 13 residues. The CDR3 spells CAWSDSTNQPQHF. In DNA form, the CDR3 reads TGTGCCTGGAGCGACAGTACTAATCAGCCCCAGCATTTT.